This record covers a single TCR beta chain. This sample is drawn from a study of T cell changes during pregnancy in multiple sclerosis. Trimming shortened V by 0 bases and J by 3 bases, and 17 bases separated the two germline ends. The germline CDR1 and CDR2 sequences are LGHNA and YSLEER. The CDR3 totals 17 residues. Method: immunoSEQ multiplex PCR; TCRdb's copy keeps in-frame clones and lacks some. The sample consists of 45,000 to 50,000 clones, around 92% of them appearing once. V usage is TRBV4-3 and J usage is TRBJ1-2; tentatively, D is TRBD1 (6 bases). Specimen: CD8+ T cells from peripheral blood mononuclear cells, collected in the first trimester of pregnancy. This receptor was identified in a female donor with multiple sclerosis, enrolled in a pregnancy study. CDR3 sequence reads: CASSQDFSVTGYYGYTF. In nucleotides, the CDR3 is TGCGCCAGCAGCCAAGATTTCTCGGTGACAGGATACTATGGCTACACCTTC.